What follows describes a single T cell receptor (beta chain). The same CDR3 arises from other DNA sequences in this sample as well. This sample was taken from a study of blood T cell repertoires in COVID-19. Germline V gives CDR1 GTSNPN, CDR2 SVGIG (reference sequence). The CDR3 length is 11 residues. Trimming left V 2 bases short and J 8 bases short, with 6 bases between. In the authors' workflow: Amplification with reference gene primers provided the estimates of nucleated cell counts. The protocol was immunoSEQ multiplex PCR, while the TCRdb copy is restricted to in-frame clones and leaves out a portion. That table furnishes V, J and clone size, whereas the DNA furnished D and trimming. The table includes approximately 500,000 clones, about 88% detected once.

Specimen: peripheral blood. The TCR sequence derives from a woman between 50 and 59 years old with COVID-19, enrolled during active disease. The rearrangement links TRBV30 to TRBJ1-4; D not certain. The CDR3 reads CAWSPGEKLFF. The CDR3 bases are TGTGCCTGGAGTCCGGGAGAAAAACTGTTTTTT.